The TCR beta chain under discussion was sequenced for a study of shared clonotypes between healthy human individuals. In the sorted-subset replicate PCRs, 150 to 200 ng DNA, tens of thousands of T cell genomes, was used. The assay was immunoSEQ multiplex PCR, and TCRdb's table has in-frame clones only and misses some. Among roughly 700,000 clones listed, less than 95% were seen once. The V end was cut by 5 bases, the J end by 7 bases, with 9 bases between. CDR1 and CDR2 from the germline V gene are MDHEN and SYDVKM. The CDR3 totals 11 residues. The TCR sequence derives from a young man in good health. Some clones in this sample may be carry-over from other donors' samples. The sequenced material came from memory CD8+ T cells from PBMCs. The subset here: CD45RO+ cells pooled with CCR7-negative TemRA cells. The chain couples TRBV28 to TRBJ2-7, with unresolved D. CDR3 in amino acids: CASSANWEQYF. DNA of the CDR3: TGTGCCAGCAGTGCAAACTGGGAGCAGTACTTC.